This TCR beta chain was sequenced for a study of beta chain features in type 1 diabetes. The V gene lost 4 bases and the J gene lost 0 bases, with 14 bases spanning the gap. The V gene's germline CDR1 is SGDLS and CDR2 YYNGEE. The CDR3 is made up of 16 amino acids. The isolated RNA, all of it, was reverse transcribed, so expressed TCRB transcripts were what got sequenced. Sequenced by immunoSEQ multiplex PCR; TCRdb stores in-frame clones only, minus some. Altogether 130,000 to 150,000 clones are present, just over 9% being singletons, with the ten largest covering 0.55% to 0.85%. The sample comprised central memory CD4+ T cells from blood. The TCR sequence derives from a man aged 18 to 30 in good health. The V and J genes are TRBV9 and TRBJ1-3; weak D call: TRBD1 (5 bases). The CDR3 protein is CASSPRGGISGNTIYF. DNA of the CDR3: TGTGCCAGCAGCCCTCGGGGGGGGATCTCTGGAAACACCATATATTTT.